The T cell receptor (beta chain) described here comes from a study of blood T cell repertoires in COVID-19. This clone was detected a few times. Trimming took 4 bases from V and 4 from J, leaving 8 bases between them. The CDR3 is made up of 13 amino acids. CDR1 and CDR2 from the germline V gene are LNHDA and SQIVND (reference sequence). Sequencing was performed with immunoSEQ multiplex PCR; in TCRdb, only in-frame clones are kept and a portion is missing. The profile shows a few hundred thousand clones, about nine tenths of them singletons. The sequence was obtained from a woman between 45 and 60 years old who had recovered from COVID-19. This rearrangement joins TRBV19 to TRBJ2-1; maybe TRBD1 (6 bases). The specimen sequenced was peripheral blood. CDR3 residues: CASSKDRYNEQFF. CDR3 DNA: TGTGCCAGTAGTAAAGACAGGTACAATGAGCAGTTCTTC.